Listed here are 16 T cell receptor beta chains from one sample, sequenced in a study of control samples from healthy donors and cancer patients. TCRdb keeps only in-frame clones here, not all; method: immunoSEQ multiplex PCR. This table has hundreds of thousands of clones, 90% appearing once. The sequenced sample consisted of PBMCs. The origin of the receptors is a man between 35 and 55 years old with head and neck cancer.

The chain carries TRBV27 and TRBJ2-7; D perhaps matches TRBD2 (7 bases). The CDR3 covers 15 residues. Trimming stripped 8 bases from V and 1 base from J, with 18 bases between. Germline values: CDR1 MNHEY, CDR2 SMNVEV (reference sequence). As DNA, the CDR3 is TGTGCCAGCGCGGGGGCTCCCATGATATCCTACGAGCAGTACTTC. Residues: CASAGAPMISYEQYF.

The gene calls are TRBV5-1 and TRBJ2-3; 7 nucleotides line up with TRBD2. J lost 2 bases, V lost 4 bases, and 10 bases had no gene match. CDR1 is SGHRS, CDR2 YFSETQ, per germline. The CDR3 has 16 residues. The CDR3: CASSEAGGGFTDTQYF. The CDR3 DNA follows: TGCGCCAGCAGCGAGGCGGGCGGGGGATTCACAGATACGCAGTATTTT.

The rearrangement links TRBV25-1 to TRBJ2-3, with a possible D match to TRBD1 (5 bases). Germline V gives CDR1 MGHDK, CDR2 SYGVNS. V shed 10 bases and J shed 4 bases, with 18 bases lying between them. The CDR3 spans 14 residues. The DNA for the CDR3 is TGTGCCACCTTACCCCGCCCCAGGGCAGATACGCAGTATTTT. Encoded protein: CATLPRPRADTQYF.

This clone has only a few counts. The CDR3 DNA is TGTGCCAGCAGCGTAGCTCCAGGGGGGAACTATGGCTACACCTTC. It codes for CASSVAPGGNYGYTF. The chain is built from TRBV9 and TRBJ1-2; TRBD1 aligns across 7 bases. The CDR3 runs 15 residues. Germline V gene sequence: CDR1 SGDLS, CDR2 YYNGEE. The junction had 4 bases not matched to a gene; V was cut back by 0 bases and J by 2 bases.

This clone was seen a handful of times. The V and J genes are TRBV5-1 and TRBJ1-3; no reliable D call. The CDR3 length is 15 residues. V shed 0 bases and J shed 4 bases, with 11 bases lying between them. The germline CDR1 and CDR2 sequences are SGHRS and YFSETQ. The CDR3 spells CASSLDSVEGNTIYF. The CDR3 DNA reads as TGCGCCAGCAGCTTGGATTCCGTAGAAGGAAACACCATATATTTT.

The rearrangement joins TRBV28 to TRBJ1-2, with D tentatively TRBD1 (6 bases). Trimming removed 6 bases at V and 4 bases at J, with 12 bases between. CDR3 length equals 13 residues. Germline V gene data show CDR1 as MDHEN and CDR2 as SYDVKM. The CDR3 DNA reads TGTGCCAGCAGGCAACAGGGAGGCTATGGCTACACCTTC. Translation gives CASRQQGGYGYTF.

The rearrangement uses TRBV5-1 and TRBJ1-6, with unresolved D. The V gene's germline CDR1 is SGHRS and CDR2 YFSETQ. V dropped 0 bases and J dropped 5 bases, with 9 bases sitting between them. CDR3 length equals 15 residues. The CDR3 DNA reads as TGCGCCAGCAGCTTGGGACTCCCCAATAATTCACCCCTCCACTTT. Translated, it gives CASSLGLPNNSPLHF.

This chain links TRBV28 with TRBJ1-4; 8 bases align to TRBD1. CDR3 size: 17 residues. V was clipped by 4 bases and J by 3 bases; unmatched bases: 10. Germline loops: CDR1 MDHEN, CDR2 SYDVKM. This CDR3 is CASSSTGGWGPNEKLFF. The CDR3 region has the DNA TGTGCCAGCAGTTCCACAGGGGGTTGGGGGCCTAATGAAAAACTGTTTTTT.

The gene calls are TRBV6-4 and TRBJ2-6; 7 nucleotides align to TRBD1. Unmatched junction bases numbered 4, after V lost 4 bases and J lost 1 base. Germline V gene lookup returns CDR1 MRHNA and CDR2 SNTAGT. This CDR3 has 16 amino acids. The CDR3 loop reads CASSASGGSGANVLTF. CDR3 DNA sequence: TGTGCCAGCAGTGCCTCAGGGGGTTCTGGGGCCAACGTCCTGACTTTC.

The chain has TRBV2 and TRBJ2-1; D may be TRBD1 or TRBD2 (6 bases each). Germline-derived CDR1 and CDR2 are SNHLY and FYNNEI. CDR3 length equals 13 residues. Trimming shortened V by 2 bases and J by 9 bases, and 11 bases separated the two germline ends. CDR3 sequence (DNA): TGTGCCAGCAGTGAACCCCCGGGGGCTGAGCAGTTCTTC. Amino acids: CASSEPPGAEQFF.

CDR3 DNA sequence: TGTGCCAGCAGCCTCGTCGGTACCGAGCAGTACTTC. This gives the protein CASSLVGTEQYF. V usage is TRBV6-6 and J usage is TRBJ2-7, with D unresolved. The CDR3 is 12 residues long. From germline, CDR1 is MNHNY and CDR2 SVGAGI (reference sequence). The germline V and J ends were trimmed by 6 bases and 6 bases, with 12 bases remaining between them.

The V call is TRBV5-8, the J call TRBJ1-1; a weak D match, TRBD1 (6 bases). The CDR3 length is 17 residues. The V gene lost 0 bases and the J gene lost 0 bases, with 15 bases spanning the gap. Per the germline V gene, CDR1 is SGHTS and CDR2 is YDEGEE. The CDR3 region has the DNA TGTGCCAGCAGCTTGGGTCAAGGCCGGGACATGAACACTGAAGCTTTCTTT. It yields the protein CASSLGQGRDMNTEAFF.

The rearrangement uses TRBV28 and TRBJ2-3; D remains unclear. The germline gives CDR1 MDHEN, CDR2 SYDVKM. CDR3 length equals 12 residues. V lost 3 bases to trimming and J lost 3 bases, with 4 bases between them. CDR3 in DNA: TGTGCCAGCAGTTTTCTGACAGATACGCAGTATTTT. Translating it yields CASSFLTDTQYF.

The chain has TRBV30 and TRBJ1-2, with D uncertain. V dropped 3 bases and J dropped 8 bases, with 16 bases sitting between them. This CDR3 contains 13 residues. Germline CDR1 and CDR2: GTSNPN and SVGIG (reference sequence). CDR3 DNA: TGTGCCTGGAGGTTGTGGACGGTCGACGGCTACACCTTC. Translating it yields CAWRLWTVDGYTF. The whole variable domain, remainder taken from reference TRBV30 and TRBJ1-2, is SQTIHQWPATLVQPVGSPLSLECTVEGTSNPNLYWYRQAAGRGLQLLFYSVGIGQISSEVPQNLSASRPQDRQFILSSKKLLLSDSGFYLCAWRLWTVDGYTFGSGTRLTVV.

The chain links TRBV29-1 to TRBJ2-7; D may be TRBD2 (6 bases). Looked up from germline, CDR1 is SQVTM and CDR2 is ANQGSEA. Trimming cost V 4 bases and J 3 bases, with 10 bases left between them. The CDR3 totals 12 residues. The CDR3 bases are TGCAGCGTTGTAGCGGAGGGCTACGAGCAGTACTTC. Translation: CSVVAEGYEQYF.

The J gene is TRBJ2-7, the V gene TRBV29-1, with 9 bases matching TRBD2. With 5 bases clipped from V and 3 bases from J, the junction kept 5 bases outside the gene matches. The CDR3 runs 13 residues. Germline CDR1 SQVTM, CDR2 ANQGSEA. The CDR3 nucleotides read TGCAGCGTTCGCCGTAGCGGGAGCTACGAGCAGTACTTC. Its protein product is CSVRRSGSYEQYF.